This TCR beta chain comes out of a study of blood T cell repertoires in COVID-19. Turning to the study itself: Samples taken during acute and convalescent COVID-19 were collected in the United States, Italy and Spain.

The method was immunoSEQ multiplex PCR; TCRdb's version includes in-frame clones alone and lacks a portion of them. The top ten hold roughly 2.9% of the sample, which has around 320,000 clones, over 85% seen once. V shed 5 bases, J shed 0 bases, and the junction held 5 bases outside the gene matches. The CDR3 loop spans 16 amino acids. Per germline, CDR1 PRHDT and CDR2 FYEKMQ (reference sequence). The receptor's source is a woman in her 50s who had been exposed to COVID-19. The V gene is TRBV13, the J gene TRBJ1-1; the match to TRBD1 covers 11 bases. Sequenced material: PBMCs or T cells enriched from blood (not recorded which). CDR3 nucleotides: TGTGCCAGCAGCGGGAGGGACAGGGGGATGAACACTGAAGCTTTCTTT. This translates into CASSGRDRGMNTEAFF.